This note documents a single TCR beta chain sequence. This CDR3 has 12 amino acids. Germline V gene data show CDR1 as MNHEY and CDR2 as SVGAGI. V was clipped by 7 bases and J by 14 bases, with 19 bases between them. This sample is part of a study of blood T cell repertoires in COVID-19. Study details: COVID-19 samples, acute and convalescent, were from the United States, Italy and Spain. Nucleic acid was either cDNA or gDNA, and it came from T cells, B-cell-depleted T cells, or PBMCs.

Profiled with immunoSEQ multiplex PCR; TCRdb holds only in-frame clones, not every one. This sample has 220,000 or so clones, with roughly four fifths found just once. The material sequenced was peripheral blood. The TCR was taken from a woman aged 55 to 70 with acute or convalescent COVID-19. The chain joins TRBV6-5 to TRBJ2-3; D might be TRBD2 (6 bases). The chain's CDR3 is CASTGRHDGPYF. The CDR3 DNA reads TGTGCCAGCACCGGGAGACACGACGGTCCGTATTTT.